Shown below are 27 T cell receptor beta chains from a single sample sequenced in a study of human thymus T cells. Resected material from corrective heart surgery provided the thymus tissue analysed. This table comes from immunoSEQ multiplex PCR, and its TCRdb copy is limited to in-frame clones, with some not included. The sample has some 120,000 clones; over 85% are singletons. Sequencing was performed on thymus tissue. The source is a boy younger than two with a congenital heart defect but otherwise immunologically healthy.

Here the CDR3 reads CASSFPGVAEQYF. DNA for the CDR3: TGTGCCAGCAGCTTCCCGGGGGTGGCCGAGCAGTACTTC. The rearrangement links TRBV7-9 to TRBJ2-7; D perhaps matches TRBD2 (6 bases). CDR1 is SEHNR, CDR2 FQNEAQ, per germline (reference sequence). The V end was cut by 3 bases, the J end by 6 bases, with 12 bases between. This CDR3 contains 13 residues.

The gene calls are TRBV6-5 and TRBJ2-7; D is unclear. The CDR3 runs 16 residues. Germline V CDR1 and CDR2: MNHEY, SVGAGI. V was trimmed by 4 bases and J by 3 bases, leaving 19 bases between them. The CDR3 loop is CASSSQSTHLNYEQYF. DNA of the CDR3: TGTGCCAGCAGTTCCCAGTCGACCCACCTTAACTACGAGCAGTACTTC.

The chain couples TRBV5-1 to TRBJ2-5, with TRBD2 identical over 8 bases. The length of the CDR3 is 16 residues. CDR1 is SGHRS, CDR2 YFSETQ, per germline. V lost 1 base and J lost 1; bases outside the gene matches: 6. CDR3 amino acids: CASSLRLAGRQETQYF. CDR3 in DNA: TGCGCCAGCAGCTTGCGGTTAGCGGGGCGCCAAGAGACCCAGTACTTC.

This clone is a singleton in its sample. The V call is TRBV6-1, the J call TRBJ1-3; D gene ambiguous. This CDR3 comprises 16 residues. Deletions cut 1 base from V and 5 bases from J, with 15 bases between. Per the germline V gene, CDR1 is MNHNS and CDR2 is SASEGT. The CDR3 loop is CASSEGIMDYRNTIYF. The CDR3 coding sequence is TGTGCCAGCAGTGAAGGTATAATGGACTATAGAAACACCATATATTTT.

This clone has only one observation. The chain joins TRBV9 to TRBJ2-5; 7 positions agree with TRBD2. The CDR3 extends over 15 amino acids. The germline V gene encodes CDR1 SGDLS and CDR2 YYNGEE. V gave up 3 bases and J gave up 10 bases; unmatched junction bases: 15. Here the CDR3 DNA reads TGTGCCAGCAGCGCGGTCGGGAGGCCGATTGGGGACCAGTACTTC. Protein: CASSAVGRPIGDQYF.

The gene calls are TRBV27 and TRBJ2-3; 9 bases line up with TRBD2. Germline lookup yields CDR1 MNHEY and CDR2 SMNVEV (reference sequence). This CDR3 region has 17 residues. Unmatched junction bases numbered 12, after V lost 3 bases and J lost 5 bases. The CDR3 reads CASSFGPSGVPRDTQYF. DNA of the CDR3: TGTGCCAGCAGTTTCGGTCCTAGCGGGGTTCCCAGAGATACGCAGTATTTT.

The genes are TRBV9 and TRBJ1-6, with TRBD1 matching over 9 bases. This CDR3 is 14 amino acids long. Looked up from germline, CDR1 is SGDLS and CDR2 is YYNGEE. V lost 4 bases and J lost 7; bases outside the gene matches: 3. CDR3 sequence: CASSRTGDNSPLHF. In DNA, the CDR3 is TGTGCCAGCAGCCGGACAGGGGACAATTCACCCCTCCACTTT.

The V gene is TRBV5-4, the J gene TRBJ1-2; 7 bases align to TRBD1. The trim removed 2 bases at V and 4 bases at J, leaving 5 bases unmatched. CDR3 length: 14 amino acids. Germline-derived CDR1 and CDR2 are SGHNT and YYREEE (reference sequence). The CDR3 sequence is CASSFRQGSYGYTF. CDR3 DNA sequence: TGTGCCAGCAGCTTTCGACAGGGTAGCTATGGCTACACCTTC.

The CDR3 is CASSSSPHTGELFF. The CDR3 region has the DNA TGTGCCAGCAGTTCCTCCCCCCACACCGGGGAGCTGTTTTTT. This sequence joins TRBV28 and TRBJ2-2; unclear D gene. CDR1 and CDR2 (germline): MDHEN, SYDVKM. This CDR3 is built from 14 residues. V was cut by 4 bases and J by 3 bases, with 9 bases left in between.

V usage is TRBV10-3 and J usage is TRBJ1-1; perhaps TRBD1 as D (5 bases). V lost 0 bases, J lost 0 bases, and 14 bases lay in between. Per the germline V gene, CDR1 is ENHRY and CDR2 is SYGVKD. There are 17 residues in the CDR3. The CDR3 spells CAISESPGGTMNTEAFF. The CDR3 bases are TGTGCCATCAGTGAGTCCCCGGGGGGGACCATGAACACTGAAGCTTTCTTT.

The chain is built from TRBV30 and TRBJ2-1; 11 bases align to TRBD2. The CDR3 loop spans 16 amino acids. The V and J ends lost 3 bases and 5 bases, in that order; junction bases with no gene match: 9. Germline CDR1 is GTSNPN and CDR2 is SVGIG (reference sequence). The CDR3 is CAWSFTGTSGNNEQFF. The CDR3 DNA is TGTGCCTGGAGCTTTACCGGGACTAGCGGTAACAATGAGCAGTTCTTC.

V and J are TRBV30 and TRBJ1-2; possibly TRBD1 for D (5 bases). Germline V gene sequence: CDR1 GTSNPN, CDR2 SVGIG (reference sequence). The V gene lost 4 bases and the J gene lost 1 base, with 10 bases spanning the gap. There are 13 residues in the CDR3. DNA for the CDR3: TGTGCCTGGACGTGGGGGGGTAACTATGGCTACACCTTC. Protein: CAWTWGGNYGYTF.

The V and J genes are TRBV4-3 and TRBJ1-1; 8 bases fit TRBD1. There are 15 residues in the CDR3. The germline V gene encodes CDR1 LGHNA and CDR2 YSLEER. V lost 4 bases and J lost 6; bases outside the gene matches: 10. The CDR3 loop is CASSRGQGSYPEAFF. Written as DNA, the CDR3 is TGCGCCAGCAGCCGCGGACAGGGAAGTTATCCTGAAGCTTTCTTT.

This clone has a single count. The rearrangement joins TRBV5-8 to TRBJ2-1; TRBD2 matches 7 bases. V shed 0 bases and J 3 bases; nucleotides not matched to a gene: 9. Per the germline V gene, CDR1 is SGHTS and CDR2 is YDEGEE. The CDR3 runs to 17 residues. CDR3 loop: CASSLGVGGELYNEQFF. In nucleotides, the CDR3 is TGTGCCAGCAGCTTGGGTGTTGGGGGGGAACTCTACAATGAGCAGTTCTTC.

This clone turned up a few times. This chain joins TRBV6-6 and TRBJ1-1; the match to TRBD1 covers 7 bases. Germline V lookup: CDR1 MNHNY, CDR2 SVGAGI (reference sequence). This CDR3 is 13 amino acids long. V shed 6 bases and J 11 bases; nucleotides not matched to a gene: 12. The CDR3 spells CASRPGTAGRAFF. CDR3 sequence (DNA): TGTGCCAGCAGACCCGGGACAGCGGGCCGGGCTTTCTTT.

The chain uses TRBV15 and TRBJ2-5; D might be TRBD1 (6 bases). Looked up from germline, CDR1 is LNHNV and CDR2 is YYDKDF (reference sequence). Trimming took off 0 bases at V and 2 bases at J, with 10 bases between the two ends. This CDR3 is built from 15 residues. CDR3 DNA sequence: TGTGCCACCAGCAGAGAATCACAGGGTCAAGAGACCCAGTACTTC. Its translation: CATSRESQGQETQYF.

The chain recombines TRBV4-3 with TRBJ2-5; 7 bases map to TRBD1. The CDR3 is made up of 13 amino acids. From germline, CDR1 is LGHNA and CDR2 YSLEER. V was pared by 4 bases and J by 5 bases, with 4 bases of the junction left unmatched. This CDR3 is CASSRHRGETQYF. The CDR3 DNA reads TGCGCCAGCAGCCGCCACAGGGGTGAGACCCAGTACTTC.

This clone showed up just once. The V and J genes are TRBV4-3 and TRBJ2-7; D uncertain. V dropped 1 base and J dropped 1 base, with 11 bases sitting between them. The germline gives CDR1 LGHNA, CDR2 YSLEER. The CDR3 totals 15 residues. CDR3 nucleotides: TGCGCCAGCAGCCAAGGCAAGGAACGGTCCTACGAGCAGTACTTC. Its translation: CASSQGKERSYEQYF.

The CDR3 DNA follows: TGCGCCAGCAGCCAAGATCAGTCCGGGACTGGTCGCTACGAGCAGTACTTC. This codes for CASSQDQSGTGRYEQYF. The V call is TRBV4-3, the J call TRBJ2-7; tentative D call: TRBD2 (6 bases). V was clipped by 0 bases and J by 3 bases, with 18 bases between them. CDR1 is LGHNA and CDR2 is YSLEER in the germline V gene. The CDR3 is 17 residues long.

The chain joins TRBV4-3 to TRBJ1-1; 9 nucleotides agree with TRBD1. V lost 1 base to trimming and J lost 10 bases; unmatched junction nucleotides: 10. The germline gives CDR1 LGHNA, CDR2 YSLEER. This CDR3 spans 15 amino acids. CDR3 DNA sequence: TGCGCCAGCAGCCAAGCCGGGACAGGGAGCCCTGGAGCTTTCTTT. Protein product: CASSQAGTGSPGAFF.

CDR3 protein: CASRRTANNTDTQYF. The CDR3 DNA is TGCGCCAGCAGACGAACCGCGAATAACACAGATACGCAGTATTTT. The chain couples TRBV10-1 to TRBJ2-3; D is unclear. The length of the CDR3 is 15 residues. The V gene lost 6 bases and the J gene lost 2 bases, with 15 bases spanning the gap. CDR1 is WNHNN, CDR2 SYGVQD, per germline (reference sequence).

The chain recombines TRBV6-1 with TRBJ1-6; D is unresolved. CDR1 MNHNS and CDR2 SASEGT come from the germline V gene. This CDR3 has 16 amino acids. V lost 4 bases and J 8 bases, leaving 18 bases between the germline ends. CDR3 sequence reads: CASSGSNPHNDSPLHF. The DNA of the CDR3 is TGTGCCAGCAGTGGCAGCAACCCTCATAATGATTCACCCCTCCACTTT.

The chain joins TRBV27 to TRBJ1-2; perhaps TRBD1 as D (5 bases). V dropped 4 bases and J dropped 6 bases, with 18 bases sitting between them. This CDR3 comprises 15 residues. Germline lookup yields CDR1 MNHEY and CDR2 SMNVEV (reference sequence). The DNA of the CDR3 is TGTGCCAGCAGTTACCTCCGGGGCCAGGGACATGGCTACACCTTC. It codes for CASSYLRGQGHGYTF.

The rearrangement links TRBV2 to TRBJ2-1; 7 positions match TRBD1. With 10 bases clipped from V and 6 bases from J, the junction kept 6 bases outside the gene matches. Looked up from germline, CDR1 is SNHLY and CDR2 is FYNNEI. The CDR3 spans 12 residues. The CDR3, as DNA: TGTGCCACCGAGGACAGGTCCAATGAGCAGTTCTTC. This sequence encodes CATEDRSNEQFF. Full variable domain (remainder filled in from reference TRBV2 and TRBJ2-1): EPEVTQTPSHQVTQMGQEVILRCVPISNHLYFYWYRQILGQKVEFLVSFYNNEISEKSEIFDDQFSVERPDGSNFTLKIRSTKLEDSAMYFCATEDRSNEQFFGPGTRLTVL.

The chain employs TRBV2 and TRBJ2-5, with D hard to call. Germline V CDR1 and CDR2: SNHLY, FYNNEI. Trimming took off 6 bases at V and 2 bases at J, with 16 bases between the two ends. The CDR3 consists of 15 residues. The CDR3 loop reads CASSERLARQETQYF. The DNA for the CDR3 is TGTGCCAGCAGCGAAAGATTGGCTAGGCAAGAGACCCAGTACTTC.

The chain has TRBV19 and TRBJ1-5; TRBD1 matches 8 bases. This CDR3 is 19 amino acids long. With 5 bases clipped from V and 2 bases from J, the junction kept 17 bases outside the gene matches. The germline V gene has CDR1 LNHDA and CDR2 SQIVND (reference sequence). CDR3 protein: CASSSTESDREGGNQPQHF. CDR3 sequence (DNA): TGTGCCAGTAGTTCTACGGAGTCGGACAGGGAGGGTGGCAATCAGCCCCAGCATTTT.

J is TRBJ1-4 and V is TRBV28; D remains ambiguous. This CDR3 region has 14 residues. Germline CDR1 MDHEN, CDR2 SYDVKM. Trimming shortened V by 2 bases and J by 4 bases, and 8 bases separated the two germline ends. CDR3 DNA sequence: TGTGCCAGCAGTTTAGTGGGAGATAATGAAAAACTGTTTTTT. Protein: CASSLVGDNEKLFF.